A single sample gave rise to the 8 T cell receptor beta chains below, sequenced in a study of cytomegalovirus exposure and HLA in healthy donors. PCR amplification relied on 60 Vbeta primers (plus 13 Jbeta primers). Repertoires were generated with immunoSEQ multiplex PCR, while TCRdb's copy carries only in-frame clones and drops some. Here the sample spans 35,000 to 45,000 clones, 90% being singletons. The source material was PBMCs. Receptors originate from a woman aged 18-29 years in good health and CMV-seronegative.

The V call is TRBV10-3, the J call TRBJ2-5, with D perhaps TRBD2 (6 bases). The DNA end favors TRBJ2-7, so the J call may be wrong. The CDR3 has 11 amino acids. Germline CDR1 reads ENHRY; CDR2 reads SYGVKD. The CDR3 DNA follows: TGTGCCATCAGTGGGGGGGACGAGCAGTACTTC. Translated, it gives CAISGGDEQYF.

The chain employs TRBV5-1 and TRBJ1-1; D is possibly TRBD1 (5 bases). The germline V gene has CDR1 SGHRS and CDR2 YFSETQ. This CDR3 is 15 amino acids long. V lost 0 bases and J 0 bases, leaving 9 bases between the germline ends. This chain's CDR3 is CASSLEGKMNTEAFF. The CDR3 DNA reads as TGCGCCAGCAGCTTGGAGGGGAAAATGAACACTGAAGCTTTCTTT.

This chain uses TRBV7-9 with TRBJ2-1; TRBD2 aligns across 8 bases. The CDR3 runs 16 residues. Unmatched junction bases numbered 7, after V lost 3 bases and J lost 3 bases. Germline CDR1 is SEHNR and CDR2 is FQNEAQ (reference sequence). As DNA, the CDR3 is TGTGCCAGCAGCTTTAGCGGGAAAGGGAACTACAATGAGCAGTTCTTC. This translates into CASSFSGKGNYNEQFF.

CDR3 nucleotides: TGTGCCACCAGGACAACGTTCGCAGATACGCAGTATTTT. Its translation is CATRTTFADTQYF. The V call is TRBV19, the J call TRBJ2-3; D is possibly TRBD1 (5 bases). Between the trimmed V and J ends, which lost 10 bases and 4 bases, there was a span of 15 bases. From germline, CDR1 is LNHDA and CDR2 SQIVND (reference sequence). CDR3 length equals 13 residues.

Points on this clone: One junction end disagrees with the germline gene, perhaps due to a read error. CDR3 bases: TGTGCCAGCAGCCTAGCGGGAGTAACCGATACGCAGTATTTT. It specifies CASSLAGVTDTQYF. The chain couples TRBV7-9 to TRBJ2-3; 10 positions match TRBD2. Per the germline V gene, CDR1 is SEHNR and CDR2 is FQNEAQ (reference sequence). The CDR3 extends over 14 amino acids.

This clone was seen just once. This sequence joins TRBV6-1 and TRBJ2-3; perhaps TRBD1 as D (6 bases). Germline CDR1 is MNHNS and CDR2 is SASEGT. V lost 2 bases and J lost 1, with 13 bases in between. The CDR3 has 16 amino acids. CDR3: CASSEMDSLRTDTQYF. In nucleotides, the CDR3 is TGTGCCAGCAGTGAAATGGACAGCCTTCGCACAGATACGCAGTATTTT.

The chain has TRBV11-2 and TRBJ1-2; D is possibly TRBD1 (6 bases). Germline V gene sequence: CDR1 SGHAT, CDR2 FQNNGV. The CDR3 runs to 13 residues. Trimming removed 4 bases from V and 7 bases from J, with 13 bases in between. As DNA, the CDR3 is TGTGCCAGCAGCTACGGACAGCAGGGTGGCTACACCTTC. Its translation: CASSYGQQGGYTF.

This clone was found once. The chain employs TRBV30 and TRBJ2-5, with a weak D call TRBD1 (6 bases). The CDR3 length is 15 residues. Trimming took off 3 bases at V and 11 bases at J, with 25 bases between the two ends. Germline CDR1 is GTSNPN and CDR2 is SVGIG (reference sequence). The CDR3 reads CAWRDPGQPNSGQYF. The DNA of the CDR3 is TGTGCCTGGAGAGATCCGGGACAACCCAACTCGGGGCAGTACTTC.